This is a list of T cell receptor beta chains from one sample in a study of T cells in Graves' hyperthyroidism and ophthalmopathy. MiXCR was run by TCRdb on the multiplex PCR reads, yielding one entry per CDR3 protein. Of around 240,000 distinct CDR3 sequences detected, over 15% appear once; the ten largest clones hold about 30%. Sequencing used blood. These receptors originate from a young woman with Graves' ophthalmopathy. CDR3s include the opening cysteine and the closing phenylalanine or tryptophan. A D gene is named only where the DNA matches it firmly. The size of a clone is reported for some rows only, either as once, few or many, or as a class for expanded clones.

CDR3nt,CDR3aa,d_gene,v_gene,j_gene,abundance
TGTGCCAGCCAGGGGTACACTGAAGCTTTCTTT,CASQGYTEAFF,NA,TRBV11-3,TRBJ1-1,many
TGTGCCAGCAGCTGGGGACTTTCGAGCACAGATACGCAGTATTTT,CASSWGLSSTDTQYF,NA,TRBV7-2,TRBJ2-3,many
TGTGCCAGCACTACCGGACAGGTGAGCAATCAGCCCCAGCATTTT,CASTTGQVSNQPQHF,TRBD1,TRBV28,TRBJ1-5,many
TGTGCCAGCTCACCACTAGAGATCATGAACACTGAAGCTTTCTTT,CASSPLEIMNTEAFF,NA,TRBV18,TRBJ1-1,many
TGTGCCAGTAGCTGGGCCGGACTCGACGAAGAGACCCAGTACTTC,CASSWAGLDEETQYF,NA,TRBV19,TRBJ2-5,NA
TGCAGTGCTAGCGTGGACAGGGCCTCTTGGGGGTATGACTACACCTTC,CSASVDRASWGYDYTF,TRBD1,TRBV20-1,TRBJ1-2,many
TGTGCCAGTAGAACGACAGGGGATGAGCAGTTCTTC,CASRTTGDEQFF,TRBD1,TRBV19,TRBJ2-1,NA
TGTGCCAGCAGTGAATCGGCGGATGGCTACACCTTC,CASSESADGYTF,NA,TRBV2,TRBJ1-2,many
TGTGCCAGTAGTGCCCTAGCGGGGGGGCGCAATGAGCAGTTCTTC,CASSALAGGRNEQFF,TRBD2,TRBV19,TRBJ2-1,many
TGTGCCAGCAGCTCTGGGGGGGCCCGCAGGGTCACTGAAGCTTTCTTT,CASSSGGARRVTEAFF,NA,TRBV13,TRBJ1-1,many
TGTGCCAGCAGGGGCGTCAATCAGCCCCAGCATTTT,CASRGVNQPQHF,NA,TRBV27,TRBJ1-5,once
TGTGCCAGCAGACTCACAGCGAATCCTAGCACAGATACGCAGTATTTT,CASRLTANPSTDTQYF,NA,TRBV28,TRBJ2-3,many
TGTGCCAGCAGCCCCTGGGGACTAGCGGGAGCCCCCACAGATACGCAGTATTTT,CASSPWGLAGAPTDTQYF,TRBD2,TRBV11-2,TRBJ2-3,NA
TGTGCCAGCAGTCTAAGTCCCCCGGCAGGGGGGGACACTGAAGCTTTCTTT,CASSLSPPAGGDTEAFF,TRBD1,TRBV12-3/TRBV12-4,TRBJ1-1,many
TGTGCCAGCAGTCCTTATCCGGGACAGTTGGTCAATGAGCAGTTCTTC,CASSPYPGQLVNEQFF,TRBD1,TRBV27,TRBJ2-1,many
TGCAGTGCTACCGCTACTGTAACTTACACTGAAGCTTTCTTT,CSATATVTYTEAFF,NA,TRBV20-1,TRBJ1-1,many
TGCAGCGTTGTGTACCGGGGAAGCAATGAGCAGTTCTTC,CSVVYRGSNEQFF,NA,TRBV29-1,TRBJ2-1,many
TGTGCCAGCAGAGCAGCTAAAGAGACCCAGTACTTC,CASRAAKETQYF,NA,TRBV6-1,TRBJ2-5,few
TGTGCCAGCAGCGCCGGACAGGGTACTTGGGAGCAGTACTTC,CASSAGQGTWEQYF,TRBD1,TRBV9,TRBJ2-7,many
TGCAGTGCTCCGACTAGCGGTAGCTCCTACAATGAGCAGTTCTTC,CSAPTSGSSYNEQFF,TRBD2,TRBV20-1,TRBJ2-1,many
TGCGCCAGCAGGTGGACTAGCGGGGGGGCGGAGACCCAGTACTTC,CASRWTSGGAETQYF,TRBD2,TRBV5-1,TRBJ2-5,many
TGTGCCAGTAGGGCCAGGGATGGATCTGAAGCTTTCTTT,CASRARDGSEAFF,NA,TRBV19,TRBJ1-1,many
TGTGCCAGCAGTGAGACCCCGGGGGCCTACGAGCAGTACTTC,CASSETPGAYEQYF,NA,TRBV25-1,TRBJ2-7,many
TGTGCCAGCTCAGGGACAGGGAAAAGGGAGCAGTTCTTC,CASSGTGKREQFF,TRBD1,TRBV11-2,TRBJ2-1,NA
TGTGCCAGCAGCTTAGTGCGGGCTTCTGAAGCTTTCTTT,CASSLVRASEAFF,NA,TRBV13,TRBJ1-1,NA
TGTGCCAGCAGTCCCCGGCTAGCGGGCACAGATACGCAGTATTTT,CASSPRLAGTDTQYF,TRBD2,TRBV28,TRBJ2-3,NA
TGCGCCAGCAGCCAAGATCGAAGCATTTCGAACACTGAAGCTCTCTTT,CASSQDRSISNTEALF,NA,TRBV4-1,TRBJ1-1,NA
TGCAGTGCTGGGAGTCTAGCGGAAGACACAGATACGCAGTATTTT,CSAGSLAEDTDTQYF,TRBD2,TRBV20-1,TRBJ2-3,NA
TGTGCCAGCAGCCCCGGGGGGTCCGGGGGGACCCAGTACTTC,CASSPGGSGGTQYF,TRBD2,TRBV4-2,TRBJ2-5,many
TGCAGTGCCTATCACGGGACCTACGAGCAGTACTTC,CSAYHGTYEQYF,NA,TRBV20-1,TRBJ2-7,many
TGTGCCAGCTCCCGTGTGGATGAGCAGTTCTTC,CASSRVDEQFF,NA,TRBV18,TRBJ2-1,many
TGTGCCAGCAGCGTAGGGAGGGGTACCTACGAGCAGTACTTC,CASSVGRGTYEQYF,NA,TRBV9,TRBJ2-7,many
TGTGCCAGCAGCTTAGGAGAAAGCTACGAGCAGTACTTC,CASSLGESYEQYF,NA,TRBV7-6,TRBJ2-7,many
TGTGCCTGGAGTGTGTCGGGGAAGCCCCAGCATTTT,CAWSVSGKPQHF,NA,TRBV30,TRBJ1-5,many
TGTGCCAGCAATGGCAATAGCAATCAGCCCCAGCATTTT,CASNGNSNQPQHF,NA,TRBV28,TRBJ1-5,many
TGTGCCAGTAGTATAGAGGTCCTAGATCGGGGAACCCCAAACGGGTACAATGAGCAGTTCTTC,CASSIEVLDRGTPNGYNEQFF,NA,TRBV19,TRBJ2-1,few
TGCGCCAGCAGCAAGGGGTGGGACAATGAGCAGTTCTTC,CASSKGWDNEQFF,NA,TRBV5-1,TRBJ2-1,many
TGCAGCGCTCTGGGACTAGCGGGATCCTACGAGCAGTACTTC,CSALGLAGSYEQYF,TRBD2,TRBV29-1,TRBJ2-7,many
TGTGCCAGCAGTTACTTGGGGTTCACTGAAGCTTTCTTT,CASSYLGFTEAFF,NA,TRBV6-5,TRBJ1-1,many
TGTGCCAGCAGTCCCGGGGGACACCAAGAGACCCAGTACTTC,CASSPGGHQETQYF,NA,TRBV12-3/TRBV12-4,TRBJ2-5,many
TGCAGTGCTAGGTCTACAGAGGGCACAGATACGCAGTATTTT,CSARSTEGTDTQYF,NA,TRBV20-1,TRBJ2-3,once
TGCGCCAGCAGCCAAGCTAGAGAGGAGACCCAGTACTTC,CASSQAREETQYF,NA,TRBV4-1,TRBJ2-5,NA
TGTGCCAGCAGTCCCCTTGAAGTAGCCCTCCAAGAGACCCAGTACTTC,CASSPLEVALQETQYF,NA,TRBV28,TRBJ2-5,many